This passage covers 32 T cell receptor beta chains from one sample sequenced in a study of identical twins. MiXCR, run by TCRdb on the 5' RACE reads, gives a single entry per CDR3 protein. The repertoire holds more than 200,000 distinct CDR3 sequences, with approximately 9% as singletons. What was sequenced was memory (CD45RO+) T cells sorted from blood. The receptor set was obtained from a woman aged 18-30 years in good health.

This clonotype has a count of ten or more. The chain uses TRBV7-2 and TRBJ1-3; unclear D gene. Germline V CDR1 and CDR2: SGHTA, FQGNSA. Trimming cost V 4 bases and J 4 bases, with 14 bases left between them. CDR3 length equals 15 residues. For the CDR3, the DNA is TGTGCCAGCAGCTCCCCGGGTCGACGGGGAAACACCATATATTTT. Translation gives CASSSPGRRGNTIYF.

This clonotype was detected only a few times. The rearrangement uses TRBV18 and TRBJ2-1, with D possibly being TRBD1 or TRBD2 (5 bases each). Trimming stripped 2 bases from V and 8 bases from J, with 16 bases between. Per the germline V gene, CDR1 is KGHSH and CDR2 is LQKENI. The length of the CDR3 is 15 residues. The CDR3 nucleotides are TGTGCCAGCTCACCATATGGGGGAATAGACCATGAGCAGTTCTTC. It codes for CASSPYGGIDHEQFF.

The chain uses TRBV20-1 and TRBJ2-7; possibly TRBD1 for D (6 bases). Trimming stripped 1 base from V and 3 bases from J, with 13 bases between. The CDR3 length is 14 residues. Germline CDR1 and CDR2: DFQATT and SNEGSKA (reference sequence). CDR3 in amino acids: CSARGGQGNYEQYF. CDR3 sequence (DNA): TGCAGTGCTAGAGGGGGGCAGGGAAACTACGAGCAGTACTTC.

J is TRBJ2-5 and V is TRBV5-1, with D perhaps TRBD1 (5 bases). The CDR3 is made up of 15 amino acids. Trimming stripped 4 bases from V and 5 bases from J, with 18 bases between. Germline V gives CDR1 SGHRS, CDR2 YFSETQ. Here the CDR3 reads CASSHSPGYGETQYF. The DNA of the CDR3 is TGCGCCAGCAGCCATTCCCCAGGGTACGGGGAGACCCAGTACTTC. Variable domain in full (rest from reference TRBV5-1 and TRBJ2-5): KAGVTQTPRYLIKTRGQQVTLSCSPISGHRSVSWYQQTPGQGLQFLFEYFSETQRNKGNFPGRFSGRQFSNSRSEMNVSTLELGDSALYLCASSHSPGYGETQYFGPGTRLLVL.

This clonotype was detected ten times or more. In nucleotides, the CDR3 is TGTGCCAGCAGCCCGTCCGGGTACCAAGAGACCCAGTACTTC. It translates to CASSPSGYQETQYF. This chain links TRBV9 with TRBJ2-5; no firm D call. The CDR3 is made up of 14 amino acids. The germline V gene encodes CDR1 SGDLS and CDR2 YYNGEE. V shed 4 bases and J shed 0 bases, with 10 bases lying between them.

This clonotype was detected ten times or more. The V gene is TRBV6-1, the J gene TRBJ2-1; 10 bases line up with TRBD1. In germline, CDR1 is MNHNS, CDR2 SASEGT. Trimming took 10 bases from V and 7 from J; bases not matched to a gene: 13. CDR3 length equals 15 residues. CDR3 nucleotide sequence: TGTGCCACCCACCCGGGGACAGGGGATTTAAATGAGCAGTTCTTC. Translation gives CATHPGTGDLNEQFF.

The chain is built from TRBV20-1 and TRBJ2-5, with D uncertain. CDR3 length: 12 residues. Trimming cost V 3 bases and J 1 base, with 6 bases left between them. The V gene's germline CDR1 is DFQATT and CDR2 SNEGSKA (reference sequence). CDR3 nucleotide sequence: TGCAGTGCTAGTTACATCCAAGAGACCCAGTACTTC. Protein product: CSASYIQETQYF.

V is TRBV21-1 and J is TRBJ2-3. TRBV21-1 is assigned pseudogene status. The CDR3 is 16 residues long. Here the CDR3 reads CASSTQEVASSDTQYF. The CDR3, as DNA: TGTGCCAGCAGCACTCAAGAGGTGGCTAGCTCAGATACGCAGTATTTT.

This clonotype was detected ten times or more. This chain connects TRBV7-2 to TRBJ2-7, with D perhaps being TRBD1 or TRBD2 (5 bases each). This CDR3 contains 15 residues. With 2 bases removed from V and 4 bases from J, the gap between germline ends came to 15 bases. Germline assignment: CDR1 SGHTA and CDR2 FQGNSA. The CDR3 region is CASSLSGPSLYEQYF. The CDR3 DNA reads TGTGCCAGCAGCTTATCGGGACCCAGCCTATACGAGCAGTACTTC.

The chain couples TRBV14 to TRBJ2-5; 9 nucleotides line up with TRBD2. V trimming: 1 base; J trimming: 3 bases; junction bases outside the gene matches: 9. The CDR3 spans 17 residues. Looked up from germline, CDR1 is SGHDN and CDR2 is FVKESK. CDR3 loop: CASSQAGGLAGKETQYF. The DNA of the CDR3 is TGTGCCAGCAGCCAAGCCGGGGGGCTAGCGGGAAAAGAGACCCAGTACTTC. Complete variable domain (other parts from reference TRBV14 and TRBJ2-5): EAGVTQFPSHSVIEKGQTVTLRCDPISGHDNLYWYRRVMGKEIKFLLHFVKESKQDESGMPNNRFLAERTGGTYSTLKVQPAELEDSGVYFCASSQAGGLAGKETQYFGPGTRLLVL.

This clonotype turned up a few times. This sequence joins TRBV7-9 and TRBJ2-1; perhaps TRBD1 as D (6 bases). The CDR3 is 15 residues long. Germline V gene sequence: CDR1 SEHNR, CDR2 FQNEAQ (reference sequence). Trimming shortened V by 4 bases and J by 8 bases, and 18 bases separated the two germline ends. In DNA, the CDR3 is TGTGCCAGCAGCTCGACCAGGGGCCTAGGGGATGAGCAGTTCTTC. Its translation is CASSSTRGLGDEQFF.

This clonotype was counted a few times. This rearrangement joins TRBV10-3 to TRBJ2-2; D is unclear. The V end lost 4 bases, the J end lost 6 bases, and 9 bases lay between the germline ends. CDR3 length equals 13 residues. Germline CDR1 is ENHRY and CDR2 is SYGVKD. The CDR3 bases are TGTGCCATCAGTGTTCAGAGCGCCGGGGAGCTGTTTTTT. Translated, it gives CAISVQSAGELFF.

The CDR3: CASSLDLTRREQFF. CDR3 in DNA: TGCGCCAGCAGCTTGGACCTAACTAGAAGAGAGCAGTTCTTC. The chain has TRBV5-1 and TRBJ2-1; maybe TRBD2 (5 bases). The germline V gene has CDR1 SGHRS and CDR2 YFSETQ. V was pared by 0 bases and J by 10 bases, with 14 bases between. The CDR3 loop spans 14 amino acids. The full variable domain, rest sourced from reference TRBV5-1 and TRBJ2-1, is KAGVTQTPRYLIKTRGQQVTLSCSPISGHRSVSWYQQTPGQGLQFLFEYFSETQRNKGNFPGRFSGRQFSNSRSEMNVSTLELGDSALYLCASSLDLTRREQFFGPGTRLTVL.

The V call is TRBV5-6, the J call TRBJ2-5, with 7 bases that match TRBD1. The CDR3 sequence is 16 residues long. The trim removed 3 bases at V and 5 bases at J, leaving 13 bases unmatched. Per the germline V gene, CDR1 is SGHDT and CDR2 is YYEEEE. The CDR3 DNA follows: TGTGCCAGCAGCTCGCTTCAAAGACAGGGTTTGGAGACCCAGTACTTC. Amino acid sequence: CASSSLQRQGLETQYF.

By share of the sample, this clonotype is medium-sized. The chain links TRBV5-1 to TRBJ2-3, with 7 bases matching TRBD2. After removal of 0 bases from V and 1 base from J, the junction contained 8 bases not matched to a gene. The CDR3 extends over 17 amino acids. The V gene's germline CDR1 is SGHRS and CDR2 YFSETQ. The CDR3 is CASSLVVTGGGTDTQYF. The CDR3 DNA sequence: TGCGCCAGCAGCTTGGTGGTTACGGGAGGCGGCACAGATACGCAGTATTTT.

A few counts support this clonotype. This sequence joins TRBV6-5 and TRBJ2-3; D gene uncertain. This CDR3 has 12 residues. The germline CDR1 and CDR2 sequences are MNHEY and SVGAGI. V dropped 8 bases and J dropped 6 bases, with 12 bases sitting between them. The CDR3 here is CASGGPWDTQYF. The CDR3 nucleotides read TGTGCCAGCGGTGGCCCCTGGGATACGCAGTATTTT.

The chain links TRBV2 to TRBJ1-2; D uncertain. CDR1 and CDR2 (germline): SNHLY, FYNNEI. The CDR3 loop spans 17 amino acids. Deletions cut 1 base from V and 3 bases from J, with 18 bases between. CDR3 in amino acids: CASSEDVRGGKHYGYTF. The CDR3 DNA reads TGTGCCAGCAGTGAAGACGTTCGGGGAGGGAAACACTATGGCTACACCTTC.

This clonotype was observed at least ten times. The V and J genes are TRBV5-1 and TRBJ1-4; no clear D. V was shortened by 4 bases and J by 2 bases, with 12 bases between the two germline ends. Germline CDR1 SGHRS, CDR2 YFSETQ. CDR3 size: 15 residues. The CDR3 coding sequence is TGCGCCAGCAGCCCGGGAGGGCACACTAATGAAAAACTGTTTTTT. This encodes CASSPGGHTNEKLFF.

At least ten counts were recorded for this clonotype. The chain couples TRBV15 to TRBJ2-5; no clear D. With 0 bases removed from V and 2 bases from J, the gap between germline ends came to 10 bases. The germline V gene encodes CDR1 LNHNV and CDR2 YYDKDF (reference sequence). This CDR3 has 15 amino acids. The CDR3 loop is CATSRDQDAQETQYF. CDR3 nucleotides: TGTGCCACCAGCAGAGATCAGGACGCTCAAGAGACCCAGTACTTC.

This clonotype was picked up a small number of times. In DNA form, the CDR3 reads TGCAGCGTTCAATGGGGGGATAAGGACTGGCAGAACACTGAAGCTTTCTTT. It codes for CSVQWGDKDWQNTEAFF. The genes are TRBV29-1 and TRBJ1-1; possible D gene TRBD1, 5 bases. Deletions cut 5 bases from V and 1 base from J, with 23 bases between. There are 17 residues in the CDR3. From germline, CDR1 is SQVTM and CDR2 ANQGSEA.

The V call is TRBV5-6, the J call TRBJ2-3, with D uncertain. Germline V gives CDR1 SGHDT, CDR2 YYEEEE. The CDR3 has 12 amino acids. V gave up 4 bases and J gave up 5 bases, with 8 bases separating them. CDR3 nucleotides: TGTGCCAGCAGCCGCCATCAAGATACGCAGTATTTT. Translating it yields CASSRHQDTQYF.

The V and J genes are TRBV7-9 and TRBJ2-1; D might be TRBD2 (6 bases). This CDR3 has 14 amino acids. The V gene lost 5 bases and the J gene lost 12 bases, with 20 bases spanning the gap. Germline CDR1 is SEHNR and CDR2 is FQNEAQ (reference sequence). The CDR3 region is CASSPGRAGYRQFF. The CDR3 bases are TGTGCCAGCAGCCCCGGGCGAGCGGGCTACAGGCAGTTCTTC.

The chain joins TRBV7-9 to TRBJ2-7, with unresolved D. Per germline, CDR1 SEHNR and CDR2 FQNEAQ (reference sequence). CDR3 length: 12 residues. Trimming pared 1 base from V and 6 bases from J, leaving 7 bases between. The CDR3 region has the DNA TGTGCCAGCAGCTTAGGAGAGAGCGAGCAGTACTTC. Encoded protein: CASSLGESEQYF.

V usage is TRBV30 and J usage is TRBJ2-7; D is perhaps TRBD2 (6 bases). There are 13 residues in the CDR3. CDR1 is GTSNPN, CDR2 SVGIG, per germline (reference sequence). Trimming pared 4 bases from V and 5 bases from J, leaving 15 bases between. CDR3 in DNA: TGTGCCTGGACCCCGTTGGGGAGGAACGAGCAGTACTTC. It translates to CAWTPLGRNEQYF.

The table lists this clonotype with many counts. This chain joins TRBV12-3 or TRBV12-4 and TRBJ2-1, with 8 bases identical to TRBD2. J lost 4 bases, V lost 5 bases, and 4 bases had no gene match. The CDR3 has 14 amino acids. This chain's CDR3 is CASSPGLDYNEQFF. The DNA of the CDR3 is TGTGCCAGCAGTCCGGGACTAGATTACAATGAGCAGTTCTTC.

V is TRBV5-1 and J is TRBJ1-2, with no clear D. The germline V gene encodes CDR1 SGHRS and CDR2 YFSETQ. The CDR3 length is 12 residues. V was pared by 5 bases and J by 8 bases, with 13 bases between. The CDR3 bases are TGCGCCAGCAGGCAGGCAGGATCCGGCTACACCTTC. It codes for CASRQAGSGYTF.

This chain links TRBV10-1 with TRBJ1-1; D remains unclear. Germline V gene data show CDR1 as WNHNN and CDR2 as SYGVQD (reference sequence). The CDR3 has 13 residues. Trimming left V 3 bases short and J 6 bases short, with 11 bases between. CDR3 loop: CASSDPTRAEAFF. The CDR3, as DNA: TGCGCCAGCAGTGACCCAACGCGAGCTGAAGCTTTCTTT.

In this sample, this clonotype turned up many times. The chain uses TRBV2 and TRBJ2-2, with D uncertain. This CDR3 has 13 amino acids. The V end lost 7 bases, the J end lost 6 bases, and 12 bases lay between the germline ends. Germline V gives CDR1 SNHLY, CDR2 FYNNEI. The chain's CDR3 is CASNPTTAGELFF. DNA for the CDR3: TGTGCCAGCAATCCTACGACGGCCGGGGAGCTGTTTTTT.

This clonotype was counted between two and nine times. The chain employs TRBV5-6 and TRBJ2-6; D not resolved. The CDR3 covers 15 residues. Germline assignment: CDR1 SGHDT and CDR2 YYEEEE. Trimming left V 4 bases short and J 0 bases short, with 8 bases between. The CDR3 here is CASSLPPSGANVLTF. DNA for the CDR3: TGTGCCAGCAGCCTCCCGCCCTCTGGGGCCAACGTCCTGACTTTC.

This clonotype was detected a few times. V usage is TRBV29-1 and J usage is TRBJ1-3, with D unresolved. Germline V lookup: CDR1 SQVTM, CDR2 ANQGSEA. The V end was cut by 7 bases, the J end by 1 base, with 11 bases between. This CDR3 has 13 amino acids. DNA for the CDR3: TGCAGCGCTGGCTCGGGATCTGGAAACACCATATATTTT. Protein product: CSAGSGSGNTIYF. Variable domain in full (rest from reference TRBV29-1 and TRBJ1-3): SAVISQKPSRDICQRGTSLTIQCQVDSQVTMMFWYRQQPGQSLTLIATANQGSEATYESGFVIDKFPISRPNLTFSTLTVSNMSPEDSSIYLCSAGSGSGNTIYFGEGSWLTVV.

This clonotype was recorded at least ten times. The J gene is TRBJ2-3, the V gene TRBV6-1; 7 nucleotides line up with TRBD1. V dropped 6 bases and J dropped 2; count of bases not matched to a gene: 8. The V gene's germline CDR1 is MNHNS and CDR2 SASEGT. The CDR3 totals 15 residues. The CDR3 sequence: CASSPSQGVTDTQYF. CDR3 nucleotide sequence: TGTGCCAGCAGCCCCAGCCAGGGGGTCACAGATACGCAGTATTTT.

The genes are TRBV29-1 and TRBJ2-1; D call uncertain. CDR3 length equals 10 residues. Per germline, CDR1 SQVTM and CDR2 ANQGSEA. Between the trimmed V and J ends, which lost 6 bases and 11 bases, there was a span of 11 bases. Written as DNA, the CDR3 is TGCAGCGTGCTTTGGTCCCAGCAGTTCTTC. It yields the protein CSVLWSQQFF.